These 18 T cell receptor beta chains came from one sample sequenced in a study of blood T cell repertoires in COVID-19. TCRdb's copy holds only in-frame clones and misses some; the assay was immunoSEQ multiplex PCR. The table includes hundreds of thousands of clones, around 86% detected once. Sequencing was performed on PBMCs or T cells enriched from blood (not recorded which). These receptors came from a man aged 60 to 69 who had recovered from COVID-19.

The chain carries TRBV5-1 and TRBJ1-2, with a possible D match to TRBD1 (5 bases). Germline CDR1 reads SGHRS; CDR2 reads YFSETQ. This CDR3 spans 15 amino acids. V was cut by 0 bases and J by 6 bases, with 15 bases left in between. CDR3 amino acids: CASSLGWGERNGYTF. In nucleotides, the CDR3 is TGCGCCAGCAGCTTGGGATGGGGGGAAAGGAATGGCTACACCTTC.

The V call is TRBV28, the J call TRBJ2-7, with D possibly TRBD2 on 7 matching bases. Looked up from germline, CDR1 is MDHEN and CDR2 is SYDVKM. Trimming cost V 2 bases and J 4 bases, with 15 bases left between them. There are 15 residues in the CDR3. CDR3 residues: CASSLLGGGVYEQYF. In nucleotides, the CDR3 is TGTGCCAGCAGTTTACTCGGAGGGGGGGTTTACGAGCAGTACTTC.

The chain couples TRBV10-3 to TRBJ2-3, with 9 nucleotides matching TRBD2. With V trimmed by 4 bases and J by 4 bases, 9 bases remained unmatched. The CDR3 consists of 16 residues. The germline V gene encodes CDR1 ENHRY and CDR2 SYGVKD. Written as DNA, the CDR3 is TGTGCCATCAGTGCCCCAGCGGGAGGTTTGGCAGATACGCAGTATTTT. Its translation is CAISAPAGGLADTQYF.

This chain uses TRBV5-4 with TRBJ2-7; TRBD1 aligns across 9 bases. Germline assignment: CDR1 SGHNT and CDR2 YYREEE (reference sequence). With V trimmed by 2 bases and J by 7 bases, 7 bases remained unmatched. This CDR3 comprises 14 residues. In nucleotides, the CDR3 is TGTGCCAGCAGCTTAACAGGGGGCGCGGGGGAGCAGTACTTC. Protein: CASSLTGGAGEQYF. The full variable domain, with the rest looked up from reference TRBV5-4 and TRBJ2-7, is ETGVTQSPTHLIKTRGQQVTLRCSSQSGHNTVSWYQQALGQGPQFIFQYYREEENGRGNFPPRFSGLQFPNYSSELNVNALELDDSALYLCASSLTGGAGEQYFGPGTRLTVT.

The chain combines TRBV6-5 with TRBJ1-5, with D perhaps TRBD1 (5 bases). Germline CDR1 is MNHEY and CDR2 is SVGAGI. The CDR3 extends over 15 amino acids. V was trimmed by 6 bases and J by 7 bases, leaving 19 bases between them. The DNA of the CDR3 is TGTGCCAGCAGGCAAAGTCAGGGTATGAACCAGCCCCAGCATTTT. It specifies CASRQSQGMNQPQHF.

This chain joins TRBV5-1 and TRBJ1-1; TRBD1 aligns across 7 bases. Unmatched junction bases numbered 9, after V lost 4 bases and J lost 0 bases. The CDR3 has 16 amino acids. Germline V lookup: CDR1 SGHRS, CDR2 YFSETQ. The CDR3 loop is CASSRDSPSLNTEAFF. The CDR3 coding sequence is TGCGCCAGCAGCCGGGACAGTCCGAGCCTGAACACTGAAGCTTTCTTT.

This clone was found a few times. The chain has TRBV12-3 or TRBV12-4 and TRBJ1-2; D is uncertain. The CDR3 covers 12 residues. The V and J ends lost 1 base and 7 bases respectively, with 7 bases between them. The CDR3 nucleotides read TGTGCCAGCAGTTTAGTGCTGAGTGGCTACACCTTC. The encoded protein is CASSLVLSGYTF.

V usage is TRBV5-6 and J usage is TRBJ2-1, with 14 bases that match TRBD2. Germline V gene lookup returns CDR1 SGHDT and CDR2 YYEEEE. J gave up 1 base and V 4 bases, and 10 bases lay outside the gene matches. This CDR3 has 19 residues. CDR3 coding DNA: TGTGCCAGCAGCCATAGGACTAGCGGGAGGTACGATTCCTACAATGAGCAGTTCTTC. Protein: CASSHRTSGRYDSYNEQFF.

CDR3 residues: CSVLQGRTGELFF. CDR3 DNA sequence: TGCAGCGTTTTACAGGGAAGGACCGGGGAGCTGTTTTTT. The chain recombines TRBV29-1 with TRBJ2-2, with D perhaps matching TRBD1 (6 bases). The CDR3 consists of 13 residues. Germline CDR1 reads SQVTM; CDR2 reads ANQGSEA. V lost 5 bases to trimming and J lost 5 bases, with 12 bases between them.

The V and J genes are TRBV7-9 and TRBJ2-7; TRBD2 agrees at 13 bases. V lost 4 bases to trimming and J lost 3 bases; unmatched junction nucleotides: 6. Germline lookup yields CDR1 SEHNR and CDR2 FQNEAQ (reference sequence). The CDR3 extends over 16 amino acids. DNA of the CDR3: TGTGCCAGCAGCTCCGAAAGGACTAGCGGGAGCTACGAGCAGTACTTC. Protein: CASSSERTSGSYEQYF. Complete variable domain (other parts from reference TRBV7-9 and TRBJ2-7): DTGVSQNPRHKITKRGQNVTFRCDPISEHNRLYWYRQTLGQGPEFLTYFQNEAQLEKSRLLSDRFSAERPKGSFSTLEIQRTEQGDSAMYLCASSSERTSGSYEQYFGPGTRLTVT.

The J gene is TRBJ2-1, the V gene TRBV20-1, with 13 bases aligning to TRBD2. The trim removed 3 bases at V and 7 bases at J, leaving 9 bases unmatched. This CDR3 region has 16 residues. Germline assignment: CDR1 DFQATT and CDR2 SNEGSKA (reference sequence). The CDR3 bases are TGCAGTGCTAGTCTAGGACTAGCGGGAGTTAAAAATGAGCAGTTCTTC. It codes for CSASLGLAGVKNEQFF.

V is TRBV2 and J is TRBJ1-5, with 9 bases that match TRBD1. The CDR3 has 14 amino acids. V dropped 9 bases and J dropped 7; count of bases not matched to a gene: 10. CDR1 and CDR2 from the germline V gene are SNHLY and FYNNEI. The CDR3 reads CASSGRTGVQPQHF. The CDR3 DNA reads TGTGCCAGTTCCGGGCGGACAGGGGTCCAGCCCCAGCATTTT.

This rearrangement joins TRBV19 to TRBJ1-5; 8 bases match TRBD1. Germline lookup yields CDR1 LNHDA and CDR2 SQIVND (reference sequence). With V trimmed by 2 bases and J by 4 bases, 4 bases remained unmatched. The CDR3 runs 15 residues. CDR3 in DNA: TGTGCCAGTAGTATAATGGACAGGGCAAATCAGCCCCAGCATTTT. This encodes CASSIMDRANQPQHF.

This sequence joins TRBV29-1 and TRBJ2-7, with a weak D call TRBD1 (5 bases). This CDR3 is built from 13 residues. With 7 bases removed from V and 3 bases from J, the gap between germline ends came to 16 bases. Germline CDR1 is SQVTM and CDR2 is ANQGSEA. CDR3 DNA sequence: TGCAGCGGCAGACAGCAGGGAAGCTACGAGCAGTACTTC. Residues: CSGRQQGSYEQYF.

The chain uses TRBV5-1 and TRBJ2-4; TRBD1 is a possible D gene (5 bases). CDR3 size: 16 residues. The V gene lost 4 bases and the J gene lost 0 bases, with 14 bases spanning the gap. CDR1 is SGHRS and CDR2 is YFSETQ in the germline V gene. DNA for the CDR3: TGCGCCAGCAGCATCGACAGCCGAATAGCCAAAAACATTCAGTACTTC. Protein product: CASSIDSRIAKNIQYF. Together with reference TRBV5-1 and TRBJ2-4, the CDR3 gives the full variable domain: KAGVTQTPRYLIKTRGQQVTLSCSPISGHRSVSWYQQTPGQGLQFLFEYFSETQRNKGNFPGRFSGRQFSNSRSEMNVSTLELGDSALYLCASSIDSRIAKNIQYFGAGTRLSVL.

V and J are TRBV28 and TRBJ2-7; D is perhaps TRBD1 (6 bases). In germline, CDR1 is MDHEN, CDR2 SYDVKM. The CDR3 sequence is 16 residues long. V was trimmed by 3 bases and J by 2 bases, leaving 17 bases between them. The CDR3 region is CASSFTLEGGAYEQYF. CDR3 in DNA: TGTGCCAGCAGTTTTACTCTGGAAGGGGGTGCCTACGAGCAGTACTTC.

The chain recombines TRBV27 with TRBJ2-1; 7 positions agree with TRBD1. Trimming at V came to 6 bases and at J to 9 bases, leaving 17 bases not matched to a gene. The CDR3 has 16 residues. The V gene's germline CDR1 is MNHEY and CDR2 SMNVEV (reference sequence). The CDR3 DNA reads as TGTGCCAGCAGGCCTCGGACAGGCCCTAATCTTGTTGAGCAGTTCTTC. It encodes CASRPRTGPNLVEQFF.

This chain connects TRBV19 to TRBJ1-5; 7 positions agree with TRBD1. Trimming cost V 8 bases and J 6 bases; bases outside gene matches: 10. Germline loops: CDR1 LNHDA, CDR2 SQIVND (reference sequence). The CDR3 totals 14 residues. The DNA of the CDR3 is TGTGCCAGTGGCGACAGGGCGAGAAGTCAGCCCCAGCATTTT. Translating gives CASGDRARSQPQHF.